This entry is about one TCR beta chain. Germline assignment: CDR1 SEHNR and CDR2 FQNEAQ (reference sequence). V was pared by 4 bases and J by 3 bases, with 10 bases between. This CDR3 is 13 amino acids long. Using immunoSEQ multiplex PCR, the repertoire was profiled, and TCRdb retains in-frame clones only, with some absent. The table includes under 85,000 clones, roughly 94% detected once. The data originate from a study of T cell changes during pregnancy in multiple sclerosis. This chain connects TRBV7-9 to TRBJ2-7, with D perhaps matching TRBD2 (6 bases). Sequencing used peripheral blood, obtained in the third trimester of pregnancy. The receptor was isolated from a female donor with multiple sclerosis, enrolled in a pregnancy study. The CDR3 loop is CASSSGLSYEQYF. CDR3 in DNA: TGTGCCAGCAGCTCGGGACTGAGCTACGAGCAGTACTTC.